Given below is one T cell receptor (beta chain) in context. What it binds is unknown. Germline V gene sequence: CDR1 KGHSH, CDR2 LQKENI. Trimming pared 5 bases from V and 4 bases from J, leaving 10 bases between. This CDR3 has 13 amino acids. The data are from a study of spatial heterogeneity in lung cancer. Findings of the study overall: Tumor mutation counts were tracked by expanded intratumoral alpha and beta TCR counts.

Carried by each TCR cDNA molecule was a unique molecular identifier. Each CDR3 protein is one row after TCRdb ran MiXCR on the 5' RACE reads. The sample yields around 4,900 distinct CDR3 sequences, roughly an eighth seen once. Described time point: sample taken at primary tumor resection. Samples came from some 71 TRACERx patients with untreated early-stage lung cancer. The clonotype was recovered from a male donor with early-stage non-small cell lung cancer. V gene TRBV18 combines with J gene TRBJ2-3; possibly TRBD1 for D (6 bases). Here the sequenced sample was lung tumor tissue, taken at surgery. The CDR3 coding sequence is TGTGCCAGCTCAGGCACAGGGCCAGATACGCAGTATTTT. This encodes CASSGTGPDTQYF.